The subject of this entry is one TCR beta chain. Its target is not known. The CDR3 extends over 14 amino acids. Looked up from germline, CDR1 is KGHDR and CDR2 is SFDVKD. V was trimmed by 5 bases and J by 5 bases, leaving 13 bases between them. These data originate in a study of T-cell reconstitution after alpha-beta-depleted transplantation in children. Construction of the TCRbeta library involved unique molecular identifiers. One entry per CDR3 protein, called by TCRdb with MiXCR from the PCR reads. There are about 980,000 distinct CDR3 sequences in the sample; roughly 31% occur only once, and roughly 30% lies in the top ten. Notes on the study in general: Alpha-beta T cells about two months after transplant reportedly derived from several hundred expanded graft clones.

This sample comprised PBMCs, mostly from graft donor cells, obtained 360 days after TCRalphabeta/CD19-depleted stem cell transplant. V and J are TRBV24-1 and TRBJ2-3, with D maybe TRBD2 (5 bases). This TCR was recovered from a boy younger than two who had a stem cell transplant for SCID, so the T cells may come from the graft donor. This chain's CDR3 is CATSVGGSGDTQYF. The CDR3 nucleotides are TGTGCCACCAGTGTAGGCGGGTCGGGAGATACGCAGTATTTT.